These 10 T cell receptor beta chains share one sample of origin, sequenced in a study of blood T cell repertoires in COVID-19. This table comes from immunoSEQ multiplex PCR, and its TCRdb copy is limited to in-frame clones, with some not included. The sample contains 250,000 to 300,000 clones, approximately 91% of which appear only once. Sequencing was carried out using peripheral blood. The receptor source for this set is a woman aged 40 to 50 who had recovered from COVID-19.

The CDR3 DNA reads as TGTGCCAGCAGCTCAAGGGCGAGCGGGAGGGACGTCTACGAGCAGTACTTC. Translating it yields CASSSRASGRDVYEQYF. V is TRBV7-8 and J is TRBJ2-7, with TRBD2 identical over 10 bases. The germline gives CDR1 SGHVS, CDR2 FQNEAQ. This CDR3 has 17 residues. The ends lost 4 bases at V and 3 bases at J; junction bases unmatched: 12.

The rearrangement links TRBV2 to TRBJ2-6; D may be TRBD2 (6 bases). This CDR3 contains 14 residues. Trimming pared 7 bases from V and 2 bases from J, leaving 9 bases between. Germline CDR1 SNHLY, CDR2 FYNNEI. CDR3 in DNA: TGTGCCAGCACGCGGGGCACTGGGGCCAACGTCCTGACTTTC. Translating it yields CASTRGTGANVLTF.

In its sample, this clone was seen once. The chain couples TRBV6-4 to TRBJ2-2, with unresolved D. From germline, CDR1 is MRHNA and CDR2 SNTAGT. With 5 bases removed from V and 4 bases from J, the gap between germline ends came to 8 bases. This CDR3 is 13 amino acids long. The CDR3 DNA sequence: TGTGCCAGCAGTCAAGAGAGCACCGGGGAGCTGTTTTTT. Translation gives CASSQESTGELFF.

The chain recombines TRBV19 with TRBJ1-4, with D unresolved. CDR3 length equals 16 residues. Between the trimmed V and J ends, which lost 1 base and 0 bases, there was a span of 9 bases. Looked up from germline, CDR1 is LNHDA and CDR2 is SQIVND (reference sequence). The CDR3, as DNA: TGTGCCAGTAGTATAGTGCACGACTCAACTAATGAAAAACTGTTTTTT. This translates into CASSIVHDSTNEKLFF.

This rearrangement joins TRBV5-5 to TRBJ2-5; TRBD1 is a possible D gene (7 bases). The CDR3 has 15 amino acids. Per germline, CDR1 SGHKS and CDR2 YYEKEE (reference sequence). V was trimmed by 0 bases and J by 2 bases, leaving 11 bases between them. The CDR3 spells CASSLGQGGQETQYF. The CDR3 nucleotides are TGTGCCAGCAGCTTGGGGCAGGGGGGTCAAGAGACCCAGTACTTC.

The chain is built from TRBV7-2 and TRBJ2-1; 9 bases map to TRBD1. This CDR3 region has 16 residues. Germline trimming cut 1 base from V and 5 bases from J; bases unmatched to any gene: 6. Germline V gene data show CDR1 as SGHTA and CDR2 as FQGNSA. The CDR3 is CASSLGPGTGNNEQFF. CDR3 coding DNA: TGTGCCAGCAGCTTAGGCCCCGGGACAGGGAACAATGAGCAGTTCTTC.

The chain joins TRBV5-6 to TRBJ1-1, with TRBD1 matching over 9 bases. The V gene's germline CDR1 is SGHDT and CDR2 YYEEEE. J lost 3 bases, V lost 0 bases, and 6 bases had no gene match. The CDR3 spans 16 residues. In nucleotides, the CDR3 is TGTGCCAGCAGCTTGGGACAGGGGGTGCTCGACACTGAAGCTTTCTTT. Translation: CASSLGQGVLDTEAFF.

The CDR3 nucleotides are TGTGCCACCAGCAGAGATAGGGGGCCAGGGGGCTTGAGCTCCTACGAGCAGTACTTC. It is translated as CATSRDRGPGGLSSYEQYF. The V gene is TRBV15, the J gene TRBJ2-7, with 8 positions matching TRBD1. V dropped 0 bases and J dropped 0; count of bases not matched to a gene: 13. Per the germline V gene, CDR1 is LNHNV and CDR2 is YYDKDF (reference sequence). CDR3 length: 19 residues. Supplemented by reference TRBV15 and TRBJ2-7, the full variable domain reads DAMVIQNPRYQVTQFGKPVTLSCSQTLNHNVMYWYQQKSSQAPKLLFHYYDKDFNNEADTPDNFQSRRPNTSFCFLDIRSPGLGDTAMYLCATSRDRGPGGLSSYEQYFGPGTRLTVT.

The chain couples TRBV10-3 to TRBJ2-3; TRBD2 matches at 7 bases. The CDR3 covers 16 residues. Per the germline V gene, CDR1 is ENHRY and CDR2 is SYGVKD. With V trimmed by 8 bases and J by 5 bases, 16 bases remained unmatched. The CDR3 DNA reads TGTGCCATCCGGGTAATTGGCGGGAGCGTTGGAGATACGCAGTATTTT. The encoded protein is CAIRVIGGSVGDTQYF.

The CDR3 nucleotides are TGTGCCACCAGTGATTGGAACCAGGGGTATGAGCAGTTCTTC. Translating gives CATSDWNQGYEQFF. The V gene is TRBV24-1, the J gene TRBJ2-1; D possibly corresponds to TRBD1 (6 bases). This CDR3 region has 14 residues. The V gene lost 2 bases and the J gene lost 8 bases, with 12 bases spanning the gap. CDR1 is KGHDR, CDR2 SFDVKD, per germline.